The 23 T cell receptor beta chains below come from one sample, sequenced in a study of CD8 T cell repertoires and HIV-1 epitope variants. Using immunoSEQ multiplex PCR, the repertoire was profiled, and TCRdb retains in-frame clones only, with some absent. This sample has roughly 5,200 clones; about 63% occur once, and the top ten carry 35% to 50%. Their antigens are not known. Sequenced sample: cultured CD8+ T cells derived from PBMCs. Receptors originate from a male donor with HIV.

The genes are TRBV4-1 and TRBJ2-2, with 7 bases that match TRBD2. The trim removed 0 bases at V and 0 bases at J, leaving 4 bases unmatched. There are 17 residues in the CDR3. Germline-derived CDR1 and CDR2 are MGHRA and YSYEKL. CDR3 bases: TGCGCCAGCAGCCAAGATAACGCGGGAGCGAACACCGGGGAGCTGTTTTTT. As protein: CASSQDNAGANTGELFF.

The chain links TRBV7-9 to TRBJ2-7, with D possibly being TRBD1 (5 bases). V was cut by 6 bases and J by 6 bases, with 15 bases left in between. CDR3 size: 13 residues. CDR1 and CDR2 from the germline V gene are SEHNR and FQNEAQ (reference sequence). CDR3 loop: CASSKEGDSEQYF. The CDR3 region has the DNA TGTGCCAGCAGTAAAGAAGGGGATAGCGAGCAGTACTTC.

This sequence joins TRBV6-5 and TRBJ1-1; D is perhaps TRBD1 (6 bases). This CDR3 spans 13 amino acids. Germline V gene sequence: CDR1 MNHEY, CDR2 SVGAGI. Trimming pared 5 bases from V and 5 bases from J, leaving 12 bases between. The CDR3 spells CASSPQGPTEAFF. The CDR3 nucleotides read TGTGCCAGCAGTCCACAGGGCCCAACTGAAGCTTTCTTT.

V gene TRBV7-8 combines with J gene TRBJ2-2; D unclear. The CDR3 is 17 residues long. Germline V gene data show CDR1 as SGHVS and CDR2 as FQNEAQ. Trimming stripped 1 base from V and 2 bases from J, with 14 bases between. The CDR3 loop reads CASSLEGEAVNTGELFF. CDR3 coding DNA: TGTGCCAGCAGCTTAGAGGGCGAGGCCGTCAACACCGGGGAGCTGTTTTTT.

The V and J genes are TRBV11-3 and TRBJ2-1, with TRBD2 identical over 7 bases. V was clipped by 5 bases and J by 5 bases; unmatched bases: 3. The CDR3 is 13 amino acids. CDR1 and CDR2 from the germline V gene are SGHNT and YENEEA. CDR3 in DNA: TGTGCCAGCAGCCGGGACTACCACAATGAGCAGTTCTTC. This sequence encodes CASSRDYHNEQFF.

This chain links TRBV27 with TRBJ2-1, with TRBD2 matching 8 bases. Germline V gene data show CDR1 as MNHEY and CDR2 as SMNVEV (reference sequence). V gave up 1 base and J gave up 6 bases; unmatched junction bases: 5. CDR3 size: 15 residues. CDR3 nucleotide sequence: TGTGCCAGCAGTTTATTGGGACTAGGTACCAATGAGCAGTTCTTC. It translates to CASSLLGLGTNEQFF.

V is TRBV27 and J is TRBJ2-7; 11 bases fit TRBD1. The J segment lost 2 bases and the V segment lost 0 bases, leaving 0 bases of the junction unmatched. The CDR3 contains 15 residues. Germline CDR1 MNHEY, CDR2 SMNVEV (reference sequence). The CDR3: CASSLSGQGAYEQYF. CDR3 bases: TGTGCCAGCAGTTTATCGGGACAGGGGGCCTACGAGCAGTACTTC.

This clone was observed a few times. The chain links TRBV7-6 to TRBJ2-2; 10 bases match TRBD1. CDR1 is SGHVS, CDR2 FNYEAQ, per germline. Unmatched junction bases numbered 13, after V lost 5 bases and J lost 4 bases. This CDR3 comprises 18 residues. CDR3 sequence reads: CASSASTGGGGSTGELFF. CDR3 coding DNA: TGTGCCAGCAGCGCATCGACAGGGGGCGGCGGTAGCACCGGGGAGCTGTTTTTT.

V gene TRBV28 combines with J gene TRBJ1-1, with 9 bases fitting TRBD1. The V segment lost 5 bases and the J segment 8 bases; nucleotides outside the gene matches: 3. CDR3 length equals 12 residues. Germline CDR1 is MDHEN and CDR2 is SYDVKM. For the CDR3, the DNA is TGTGCCAGCAGTACCGGGACAGGGGAAGCTTTCTTT. This codes for CASSTGTGEAFF.

V usage is TRBV7-9 and J usage is TRBJ1-6; 8 bases agree with TRBD1. The CDR3 sequence is 16 residues long. With V trimmed by 3 bases and J by 2 bases, 3 bases remained unmatched. Germline lookup yields CDR1 SEHNR and CDR2 FQNEAQ (reference sequence). The DNA for the CDR3 is TGTGCCAGCAGCTTGGACAGGGTAGCCTATAATTCACCCCTCCACTTT. Its translation: CASSLDRVAYNSPLHF.

The chain is built from TRBV27 and TRBJ2-7; 8 bases align to TRBD2. CDR1 and CDR2 from the germline V gene are MNHEY and SMNVEV (reference sequence). V dropped 4 bases and J dropped 2; count of bases not matched to a gene: 4. The CDR3 runs 14 residues. CDR3 residues: CASSYSTSAYEQYF. CDR3 coding DNA: TGTGCCAGCAGTTACTCGACTAGCGCCTACGAGCAGTACTTC.

This chain connects TRBV4-1 to TRBJ1-1; D is uncertain. The germline gives CDR1 MGHRA, CDR2 YSYEKL. Between the trimmed V and J ends, which lost 0 bases and 2 bases, there was a span of 4 bases. The CDR3 extends over 13 amino acids. In DNA form, the CDR3 reads TGCGCCAGCAGCCAAGAGCTTAACACTGAAGCTTTCTTT. This codes for CASSQELNTEAFF.

The J gene is TRBJ2-5, the V gene TRBV19; weak D call: TRBD2 (5 bases). Germline V gene data show CDR1 as LNHDA and CDR2 as SQIVND (reference sequence). This CDR3 has 13 residues. V was shortened by 3 bases and J by 5 bases, with 10 bases between the two germline ends. CDR3 DNA: TGTGCCAGTAGTATTGGCAGAGGGGAGACCCAGTACTTC. Protein product: CASSIGRGETQYF.

This clone was counted only a few times. V and J are TRBV10-3 and TRBJ1-5; D unresolved. The V end was cut by 2 bases, the J end by 7 bases, with 6 bases between. The CDR3 is made up of 12 amino acids. From germline, CDR1 is ENHRY and CDR2 SYGVKD. Written as DNA, the CDR3 is TGTGCCATCAGTGAGCAGAACCAGCCCCAGCATTTT. Residues: CAISEQNQPQHF.

The chain joins TRBV7-9 to TRBJ2-7; no definite D call. Deletions cut 1 base from V and 1 base from J, with 8 bases between. Germline CDR1 is SEHNR and CDR2 is FQNEAQ (reference sequence). The CDR3 totals 14 residues. DNA of the CDR3: TGTGCCAGCAGCTTAGGAGAAGGGTCCTACGAGCAGTACTTC. As protein: CASSLGEGSYEQYF.

This clone was recorded only once. V usage is TRBV10-1 and J usage is TRBJ2-6; no reliable D call. The germline V and J ends were trimmed by 5 bases and 5 bases, with 19 bases remaining between them. Per germline, CDR1 WNHNN and CDR2 SYGVQD (reference sequence). The CDR3 contains 17 residues. The CDR3 is CASSYVIAQSRANVLTF. The DNA of the CDR3 is TGCGCCAGCAGTTATGTCATCGCACAAAGTCGGGCCAACGTCCTGACTTTC.

The table lists this clone with a count of one. V and J are TRBV27 and TRBJ2-1; D possibly corresponds to TRBD1 (5 bases). The ends were cut back, 0 bases at V and 0 bases at J, with 9 bases in the middle. The CDR3 runs to 16 residues. Germline loops: CDR1 MNHEY, CDR2 SMNVEV (reference sequence). The CDR3 bases are TGTGCCAGCAGTTTATCGGGGCTGAGCTCCTACAATGAGCAGTTCTTC. As protein: CASSLSGLSSYNEQFF.

The J gene is TRBJ1-2, the V gene TRBV2; TRBD1 aligns across 7 bases. With V trimmed by 6 bases and J by 2 bases, 3 bases remained unmatched. Germline assignment: CDR1 SNHLY and CDR2 FYNNEI. This CDR3 region has 13 residues. The CDR3 coding sequence is TGTGCCAGCAGGGGGGGACAGAACTATGGCTACACCTTC. Amino acids: CASRGGQNYGYTF. The complete variable domain, with remaining parts taken from reference TRBV2 and TRBJ1-2, reads EPEVTQTPSHQVTQMGQEVILRCVPISNHLYFYWYRQILGQKVEFLVSFYNNEISEKSEIFDDQFSVERPDGSNFTLKIRSTKLEDSAMYFCASRGGQNYGYTFGSGTRLTVV.

There are a few counts of this clone. The chain is built from TRBV6-5 and TRBJ2-1, with D perhaps matching TRBD1 or TRBD2 (5 bases each). The CDR3 runs to 14 residues. V was shortened by 7 bases and J by 4 bases, with 14 bases between the two germline ends. The germline V gene has CDR1 MNHEY and CDR2 SVGAGI. CDR3 region: CASMGRPGYNEQFF. The DNA for the CDR3 is TGTGCCAGCATGGGGCGTCCGGGGTACAATGAGCAGTTCTTC.

V and J are TRBV5-5 and TRBJ2-3; D call uncertain. Trimming stripped 4 bases from V and 0 bases from J, with 18 bases between. CDR3 length: 17 amino acids. Germline values: CDR1 SGHKS, CDR2 YYEKEE (reference sequence). The CDR3 nucleotides are TGTGCCAGCAGCCCGGACCCCCGGAGCCTCAGCACAGATACGCAGTATTTT. Its protein product is CASSPDPRSLSTDTQYF.

The chain uses TRBV10-3 and TRBJ2-7, with a possible D match to TRBD1 (5 bases). Germline-derived CDR1 and CDR2 are ENHRY and SYGVKD. The V end was cut by 8 bases, the J end by 5 bases, with 13 bases between. This CDR3 has 12 residues. The CDR3 loop reads CAIEGDSHEQYF. In DNA, the CDR3 is TGTGCCATCGAAGGAGACAGTCACGAGCAGTACTTC.

This chain joins TRBV5-4 and TRBJ2-7; TRBD1 agrees at 12 bases. Looked up from germline, CDR1 is SGHNT and CDR2 is YYREEE (reference sequence). CDR3 length: 15 amino acids. The ends lost 3 bases at V and 7 bases at J; junction bases unmatched: 8. The chain's CDR3 is CASSSGDRGRGEQYF. For the CDR3, the DNA is TGTGCCAGCAGCTCCGGGGACAGGGGGCGGGGAGAGCAGTACTTC.

This chain uses TRBV14 with TRBJ2-7, with a tentative D call TRBD2 (7 bases). The CDR3 runs to 16 residues. The germline CDR1 and CDR2 sequences are SGHDN and FVKESK. The V end lost 0 bases, the J end lost 1 base, and 13 bases lay between the germline ends. The chain's CDR3 is CASSQDWGGGSYEQYF. Here the CDR3 DNA reads TGTGCCAGCAGCCAAGATTGGGGAGGGGGTTCCTACGAGCAGTACTTC.